This record concerns one TCR beta chain sequence. The sample originates from a study of cytomegalovirus exposure and HLA in healthy donors. Primers for the PCR totalled 60 Vbeta and 13 Jbeta. Some clones are missing from TCRdb's copy, which holds only in-frame ones; the method was immunoSEQ multiplex PCR. The repertoire consists of some 170,000 clones, with about 83% occurring once and the leading ten covering about 3.1%. The V segment lost 6 bases and the J segment 4 bases; nucleotides outside the gene matches: 12. This CDR3 comprises 17 residues. The germline V gene encodes CDR1 MDHEN and CDR2 SYDVKM.

This clonotype was obtained from a female donor in good health and CMV-seronegative. The rearrangement joins TRBV28 to TRBJ1-1; 12 positions agree with TRBD1. The source material was PBMCs. The chain's CDR3 is CASSPIRDRGLSTEAFF. The CDR3 coding sequence is TGTGCCAGCAGCCCAATCCGGGACAGGGGGCTTAGCACTGAAGCTTTCTTT.